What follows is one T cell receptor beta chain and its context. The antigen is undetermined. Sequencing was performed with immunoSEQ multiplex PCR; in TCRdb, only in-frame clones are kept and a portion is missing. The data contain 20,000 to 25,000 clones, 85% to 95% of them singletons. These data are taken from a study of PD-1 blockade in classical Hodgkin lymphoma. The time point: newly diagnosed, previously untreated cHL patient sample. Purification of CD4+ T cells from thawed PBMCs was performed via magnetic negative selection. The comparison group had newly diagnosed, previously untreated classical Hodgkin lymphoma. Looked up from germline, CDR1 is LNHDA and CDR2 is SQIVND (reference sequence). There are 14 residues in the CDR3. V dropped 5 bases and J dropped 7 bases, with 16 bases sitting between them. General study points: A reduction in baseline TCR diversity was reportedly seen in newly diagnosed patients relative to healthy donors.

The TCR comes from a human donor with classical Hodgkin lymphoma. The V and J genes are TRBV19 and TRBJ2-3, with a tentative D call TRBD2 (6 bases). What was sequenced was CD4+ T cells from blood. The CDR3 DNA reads TGTGCCAGTAGTGTGGCGCGGGGCGTAAATACGCAGTATTTT. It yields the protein CASSVARGVNTQYF.